Shown below are 9 T cell receptor beta chains from a single sample sequenced in a study of T cells in Graves' hyperthyroidism and ophthalmopathy. Amplified regions were TCR beta CDR3 sequences from RNA transcripts. The HTBI primer set served for first-round RT-PCR of the TCR CDR3. One entry per CDR3 protein results from TCRdb running MiXCR on the multiplex PCR reads. The data contain around 300,000 distinct CDR3 sequences, roughly 20% of them seen just once; the ten biggest clones take up 35% to 40%. Sequencing was performed on blood. Receptors originate from a man aged 45-65 years with Graves' ophthalmopathy.

The gene calls are TRBV15 and TRBJ1-1; possibly TRBD1 for D (5 bases). Trimming removed 0 bases at V and 11 bases at J, with 16 bases between. Germline V CDR1 and CDR2: LNHNV, YYDKDF (reference sequence). CDR3 length: 14 residues. CDR3 loop: CATSRDSAEGKAFF. In DNA form, the CDR3 reads TGTGCCACCAGCAGAGATTCGGCGGAGGGGAAGGCTTTCTTT.

At least ten counts were recorded for this clonotype. V is TRBV11-1 and J is TRBJ2-1; TRBD1 matches 9 bases. The CDR3 contains 15 residues. In germline, CDR1 is SGHAT, CDR2 FQDESV (reference sequence). V trimming: 5 bases; J trimming: 8 bases; junction bases outside the gene matches: 10. The CDR3 nucleotides are TGTGCCAGCAGCGACAGGGGGGAACACATCGATGAGCAGTTCTTC. This gives the protein CASSDRGEHIDEQFF.

This clonotype has more than one count but fewer than ten. The chain joins TRBV12-3 or TRBV12-4 to TRBJ2-2; perhaps TRBD1 as D (6 bases). V lost 10 bases to trimming and J lost 3 bases, with 12 bases between them. CDR3 length: 13 amino acids. CDR3 loop: CATQGSDTGELFF. Here the CDR3 DNA reads TGTGCCACCCAGGGGTCCGACACCGGGGAGCTGTTTTTT.

Regarding this clonotype: This may come from a read error, since a much larger clone is one base off. This chain links TRBV28 with TRBJ2-7; D remains unclear. The germline V gene has CDR1 MDHEN and CDR2 SYDVKM. V lost 8 bases and J 3 bases, leaving 5 bases between the germline ends. This CDR3 comprises 10 residues. DNA for the CDR3: TGTGCCAGCGGGGACTACGAGCAGTACTTC. It encodes CASGDYEQYF.

This sequence joins TRBV4-1 and TRBJ2-3; 9 bases agree with TRBD1. V was pared by 0 bases and J by 5 bases, with 6 bases of the junction left unmatched. Germline values: CDR1 MGHRA, CDR2 YSYEKL. The CDR3 is 16 residues long. The CDR3 loop is CASSQESWTGEDTQYF. Here the CDR3 DNA reads TGCGCCAGCAGCCAAGAGAGCTGGACAGGGGAAGATACGCAGTATTTT.

This clonotype occurred many times. V usage is TRBV7-9 and J usage is TRBJ2-1, with unresolved D. The germline CDR1 and CDR2 sequences are SEHNR and FQNEAQ (reference sequence). Trimming cost V 1 base and J 9 bases, with 4 bases left between them. The CDR3 runs to 11 residues. The CDR3 nucleotides read TGTGCCAGCAGCTTAGAGGGTGAGCAGTTCTTC. Encoded protein: CASSLEGEQFF.

This clonotype appeared many times. The chain carries TRBV6-5 and TRBJ2-7; 8 nucleotides align to TRBD1. Germline CDR1 is MNHEY and CDR2 is SVGAGI. This CDR3 comprises 14 residues. V shed 2 bases and J 7 bases; nucleotides not matched to a gene: 7. The CDR3 is CASSYGQGAGEQYF. The CDR3 DNA follows: TGTGCCAGCAGTTACGGGCAGGGGGCAGGAGAGCAGTACTTC.

CDR3 in amino acids: CASSGLITGTSGSISNNEQFF. DNA for the CDR3: TGTGCCAGCAGCGGATTAATTACCGGGACTAGCGGGAGCATCAGCAACAATGAGCAGTTCTTC. This sequence joins TRBV7-9 and TRBJ2-1, with 14 positions matching TRBD2. J lost 5 bases, V lost 5 bases, and 20 bases had no gene match. Germline-derived CDR1 and CDR2 are SEHNR and FQNEAQ (reference sequence). The CDR3 runs to 21 residues.

J is TRBJ2-3 and V is TRBV7-3, with 7 bases aligning to TRBD1. This CDR3 is 15 amino acids long. V lost 5 bases to trimming and J lost 2 bases; unmatched junction nucleotides: 7. CDR1 is SGHTA, CDR2 FQGTGA, per germline. This chain's CDR3 is CASSEQGIITDTQYF. The CDR3 bases are TGTGCCAGCAGCGAACAGGGGATAATCACAGATACGCAGTATTTT. The full variable domain, rest sourced from reference TRBV7-3 and TRBJ2-3, is GAGVSQTPSNKVTEKGKYVELRCDPISGHTALYWYRQSLGQGPEFLIYFQGTGAADDSGLPNDRFFAVRPEGSVSTLKIQRTERGDSAVYLCASSEQGIITDTQYFGPGTRLTVL.